Sequencing of this T cell receptor (beta chain) was carried out in a study of vaccination effects on CD4 cells after COVID-19. Concerning this clone itself: Antigen unknown.

The CDR3 extends over 15 amino acids. Germline V CDR1 and CDR2: MRHNA, SNTAGT. V was clipped by 2 bases and J by 4 bases; unmatched bases: 0. Some clones are missing from TCRdb's copy, which holds only in-frame ones; the method was immunoSEQ multiplex PCR. The sample holds about 23,000 clones; about two thirds are singletons and the top ten take more than 9%. Using viral peptide pools, the ViraFEST assay grew out antigen-specific CD4+ T cells prior to sequencing. CD4+ T cell isolation took place after 10 days of culture. The healthy vaccine recipients, who had no prior SARS-CoV-2 infection, showed negative nucleocapsid antibodies.

The chain has TRBV6-4 and TRBJ2-3; 13 bases are a match to TRBD2. The sequence derives from a human donor who received a COVID-19 vaccine. The material was CD4+ T cells from PBMCs cultured with HCoV-NL63 spike peptides, obtained before COVID-19 vaccination. The CDR3 sequence: CASSDTSGGADTQYF. The CDR3 DNA reads TGTGCCAGCAGTGACACTAGCGGGGGGGCAGATACGCAGTATTTT.